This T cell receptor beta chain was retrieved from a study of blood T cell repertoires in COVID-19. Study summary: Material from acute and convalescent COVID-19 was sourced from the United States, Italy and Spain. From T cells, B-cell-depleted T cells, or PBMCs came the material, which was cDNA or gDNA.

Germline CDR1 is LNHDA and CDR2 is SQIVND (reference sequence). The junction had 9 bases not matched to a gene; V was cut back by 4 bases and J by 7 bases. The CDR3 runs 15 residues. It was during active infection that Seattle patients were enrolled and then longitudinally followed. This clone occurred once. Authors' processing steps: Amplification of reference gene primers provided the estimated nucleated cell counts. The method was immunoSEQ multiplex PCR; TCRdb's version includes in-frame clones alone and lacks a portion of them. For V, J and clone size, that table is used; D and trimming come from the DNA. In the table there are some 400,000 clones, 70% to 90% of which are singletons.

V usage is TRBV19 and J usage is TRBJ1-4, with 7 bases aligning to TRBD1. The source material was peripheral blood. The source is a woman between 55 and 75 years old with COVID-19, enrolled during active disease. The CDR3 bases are TGTGCCAGTAGTAGTCGTGCAGGGGGAGGTGAAAAACTGTTTTTT. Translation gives CASSSRAGGGEKLFF. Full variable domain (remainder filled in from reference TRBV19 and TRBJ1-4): DGGITQSPKYLFRKEGQNVTLSCEQNLNHDAMYWYRQDPGQGLRLIYYSQIVNDFQKGDIAEGYSVSREKKESFPLTVTSAQKNPTAFYLCASSSRAGGGEKLFFGSGTQLSVL.